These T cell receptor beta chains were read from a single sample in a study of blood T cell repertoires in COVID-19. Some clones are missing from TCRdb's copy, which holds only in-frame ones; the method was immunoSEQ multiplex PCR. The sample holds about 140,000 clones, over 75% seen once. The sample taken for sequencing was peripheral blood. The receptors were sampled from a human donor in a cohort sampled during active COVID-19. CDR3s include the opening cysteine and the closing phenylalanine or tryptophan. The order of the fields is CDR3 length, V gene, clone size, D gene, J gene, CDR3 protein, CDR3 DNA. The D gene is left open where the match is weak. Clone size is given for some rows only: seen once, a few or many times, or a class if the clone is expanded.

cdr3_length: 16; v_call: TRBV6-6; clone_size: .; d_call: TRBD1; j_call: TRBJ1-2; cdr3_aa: CASTELGQGFNYGYTF; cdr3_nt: TGTGCCAGCACCGAATTAGGACAGGGATTTAACTATGGCTACACCTTC
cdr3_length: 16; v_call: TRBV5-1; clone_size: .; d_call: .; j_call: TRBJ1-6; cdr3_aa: CASSHGTGKDNSPLHF; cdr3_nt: TGCGCCAGCAGCCATGGTACAGGGAAGGATAATTCACCCCTCCACTTT
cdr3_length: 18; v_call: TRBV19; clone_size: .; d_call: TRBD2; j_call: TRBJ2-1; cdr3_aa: CASSLLFRGLAGGNEQFF; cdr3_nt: TGTGCCAGTAGCCTCCTCTTCCGCGGACTAGCGGGAGGCAATGAGCAGTTCTTC
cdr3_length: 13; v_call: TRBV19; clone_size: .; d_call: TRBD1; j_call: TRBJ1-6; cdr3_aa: CASKGTGASPLHF; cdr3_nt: TGTGCCAGTAAAGGGACAGGGGCTTCACCCCTCCACTTT
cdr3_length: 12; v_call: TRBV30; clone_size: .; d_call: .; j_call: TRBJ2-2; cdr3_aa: CAWSVREEELFF; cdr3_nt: TGTGCCTGGAGTGTCAGGGAGGAGGAGCTGTTTTTT
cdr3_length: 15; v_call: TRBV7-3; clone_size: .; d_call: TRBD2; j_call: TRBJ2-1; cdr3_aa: CASSLSSGSYNEQFF; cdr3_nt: TGTGCCAGCAGCTTAAGTAGCGGGTCCTACAATGAGCAGTTCTTC
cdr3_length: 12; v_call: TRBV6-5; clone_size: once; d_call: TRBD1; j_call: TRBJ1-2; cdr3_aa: CAAARTGGGYTF; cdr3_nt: TGTGCCGCAGCTAGGACAGGAGGTGGCTACACCTTC
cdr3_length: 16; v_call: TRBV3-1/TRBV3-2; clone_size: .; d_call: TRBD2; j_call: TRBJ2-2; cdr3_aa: CASSQGLALSPGELFF; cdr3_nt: TGTGCCAGCAGCCAGGGACTAGCCTTGAGTCCCGGGGAGCTGTTTTTT
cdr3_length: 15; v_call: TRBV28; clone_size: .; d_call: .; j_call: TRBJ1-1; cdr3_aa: CASSLSYRAVTEAFF; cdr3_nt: TGTGCCAGCAGTTTATCATACAGGGCGGTCACTGAAGCTTTCTTT
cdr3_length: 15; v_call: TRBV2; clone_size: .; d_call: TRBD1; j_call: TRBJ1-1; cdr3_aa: CASSERGAGGTEAFF; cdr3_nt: TGTGCCAGCAGTGAAAGAGGGGCAGGGGGCACTGAAGCTTTCTTT
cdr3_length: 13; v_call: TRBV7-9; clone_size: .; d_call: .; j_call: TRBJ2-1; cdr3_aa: CASSLVPVGGQFF; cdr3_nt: TGTGCCAGCAGCTTGGTCCCCGTCGGGGGGCAGTTCTTC
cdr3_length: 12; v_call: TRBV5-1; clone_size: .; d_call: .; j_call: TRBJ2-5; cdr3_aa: CASSLVAETQYF; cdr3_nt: TGCGCCAGCAGCTTGGTCGCGGAGACCCAGTACTTC
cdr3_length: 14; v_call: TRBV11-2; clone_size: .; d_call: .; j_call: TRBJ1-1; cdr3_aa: CASIPTRGILGAFF; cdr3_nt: TGTGCCAGCATCCCGACCCGGGGGATCTTGGGAGCTTTCTTT
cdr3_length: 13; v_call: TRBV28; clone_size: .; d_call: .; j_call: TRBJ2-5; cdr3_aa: CASSFSPGETQYF; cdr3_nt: TGTGCCAGCAGTTTTTCACCGGGAGAGACCCAGTACTTC
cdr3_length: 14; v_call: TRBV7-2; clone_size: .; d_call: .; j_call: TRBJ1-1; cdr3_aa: CASSLILAGGEAFF; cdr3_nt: TGTGCCAGCAGCTTAATCTTGGCGGGGGGCGAAGCTTTCTTT
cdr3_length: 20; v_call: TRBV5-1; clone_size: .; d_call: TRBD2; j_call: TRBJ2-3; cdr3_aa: CASSSRTGGGLALDTDTQYF; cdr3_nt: TGCGCCAGCAGCTCCCGGACAGGCGGGGGACTAGCACTGGACACAGATACGCAGTATTTT
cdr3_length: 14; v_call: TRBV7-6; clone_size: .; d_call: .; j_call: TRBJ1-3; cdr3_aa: CASSPIGGSGTIYF; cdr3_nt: TGTGCCAGCAGCCCCATCGGAGGGTCGGGCACCATATATTTT
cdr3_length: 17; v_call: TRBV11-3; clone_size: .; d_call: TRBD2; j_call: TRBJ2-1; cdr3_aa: CASSLDRSSGGWNEQFF; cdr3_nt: TGTGCCAGCAGCTTAGATCGTTCGAGCGGGGGTTGGAATGAGCAGTTCTTC
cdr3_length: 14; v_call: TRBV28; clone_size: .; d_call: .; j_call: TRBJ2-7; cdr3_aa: CASGKMGGSYEQYF; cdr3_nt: TGTGCCAGCGGTAAGATGGGGGGTTCCTACGAGCAGTACTTC
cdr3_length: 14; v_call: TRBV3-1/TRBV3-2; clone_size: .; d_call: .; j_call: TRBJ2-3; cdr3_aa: CASSQAFSTDTQYF; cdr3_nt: TGTGCCAGCAGCCAGGCCTTTAGCACAGATACGCAGTATTTT
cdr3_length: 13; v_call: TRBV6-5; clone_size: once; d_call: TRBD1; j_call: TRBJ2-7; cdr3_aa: CASSQGADYEQYF; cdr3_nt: TGTGCCAGCAGTCAGGGGGCTGACTACGAGCAGTACTTC
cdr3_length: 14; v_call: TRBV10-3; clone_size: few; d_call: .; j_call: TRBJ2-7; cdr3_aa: CAISELGTSDEQYF; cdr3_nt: TGTGCCATCAGTGAGCTCGGGACAAGCGACGAGCAGTACTTC
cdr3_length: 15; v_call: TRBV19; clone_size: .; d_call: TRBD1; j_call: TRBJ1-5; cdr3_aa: CASTTGGGINQPQHF; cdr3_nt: TGTGCCAGTACCACAGGGGGGGGGATCAATCAGCCCCAGCATTTT
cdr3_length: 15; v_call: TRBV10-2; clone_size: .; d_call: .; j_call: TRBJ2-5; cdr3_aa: CASNGDRRFQETQYF; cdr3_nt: TGCGCCAGCAATGGAGACAGGAGGTTCCAAGAGACCCAGTACTTC
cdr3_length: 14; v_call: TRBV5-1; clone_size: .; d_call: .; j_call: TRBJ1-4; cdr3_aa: CASSLTSENEKLFF; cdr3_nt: TGCGCCAGCAGCTTGACAAGCGAGAATGAAAAACTGTTTTTT
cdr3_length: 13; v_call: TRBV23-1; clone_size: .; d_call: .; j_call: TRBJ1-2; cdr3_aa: CARPWGQRYGYTF; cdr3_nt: TGCGCCCGACCTTGGGGACAAAGATATGGCTACACCTTC
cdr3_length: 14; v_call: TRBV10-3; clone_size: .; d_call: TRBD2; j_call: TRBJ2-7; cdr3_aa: CAISDGLAGYEQYF; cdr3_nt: TGTGCCATCAGTGATGGACTAGCGGGCTACGAGCAGTACTTC
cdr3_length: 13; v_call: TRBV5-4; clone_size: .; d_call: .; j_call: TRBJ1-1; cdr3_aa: CASSARFRGEAFF; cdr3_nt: TGTGCCAGCAGCGCCCGATTCAGGGGAGAAGCTTTCTTT
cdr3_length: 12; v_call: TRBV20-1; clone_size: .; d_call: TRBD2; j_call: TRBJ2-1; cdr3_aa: CSASEASGEQFF; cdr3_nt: TGCAGTGCTAGTGAGGCTAGCGGGGAGCAGTTCTTC
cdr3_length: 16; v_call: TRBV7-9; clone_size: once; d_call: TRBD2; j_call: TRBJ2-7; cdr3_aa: CASSLPGLAGSSEQYF; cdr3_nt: TGTGCCAGCAGCTTACCCGGACTAGCGGGGTCTAGCGAGCAGTACTTC
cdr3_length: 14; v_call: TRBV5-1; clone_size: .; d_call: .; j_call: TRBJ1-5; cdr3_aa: CASSLEGSNQPQHF; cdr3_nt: TGCGCCAGCAGCTTGGAGGGGAGCAATCAGCCCCAGCATTTT
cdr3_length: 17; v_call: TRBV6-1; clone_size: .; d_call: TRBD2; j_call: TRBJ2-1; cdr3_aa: CASSEIYTSGPNNEQFF; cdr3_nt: TGTGCCAGCAGTGAGATATATACTAGCGGCCCCAACAATGAGCAGTTCTTC
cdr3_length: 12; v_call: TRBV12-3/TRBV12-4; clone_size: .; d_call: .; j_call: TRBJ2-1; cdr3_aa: CASSWDFGEQFF; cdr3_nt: TGTGCCAGCAGCTGGGACTTCGGTGAGCAGTTCTTC
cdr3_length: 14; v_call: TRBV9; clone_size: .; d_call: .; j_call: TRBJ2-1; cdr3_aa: CASSPFPSYNEQFF; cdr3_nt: TGTGCCAGCAGCCCCTTCCCCTCCTACAATGAGCAGTTCTTC
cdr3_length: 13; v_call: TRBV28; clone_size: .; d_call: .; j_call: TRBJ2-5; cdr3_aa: CASSRPGRGTQYF; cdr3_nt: TGTGCCAGCAGCCGACCCGGGCGGGGAACCCAGTACTTC
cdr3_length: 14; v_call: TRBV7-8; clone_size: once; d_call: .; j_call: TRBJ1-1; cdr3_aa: CASSSWEVGTEAFF; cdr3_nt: TGTGCCAGCAGCTCATGGGAGGTCGGCACTGAAGCTTTCTTT
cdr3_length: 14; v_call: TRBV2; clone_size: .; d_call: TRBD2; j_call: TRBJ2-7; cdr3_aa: CASKSSGTSYEQYF; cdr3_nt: TGTGCCAGCAAGTCCTCCGGGACTAGCTACGAGCAGTACTTC
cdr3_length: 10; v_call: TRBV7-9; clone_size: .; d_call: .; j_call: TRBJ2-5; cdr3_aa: CASGGETQYF; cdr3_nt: TGTGCCAGCGGGGGCGAGACCCAGTACTTC
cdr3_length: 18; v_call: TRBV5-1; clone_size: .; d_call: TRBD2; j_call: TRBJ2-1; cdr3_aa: CASSFPIGSGSAYNEQFF; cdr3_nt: TGCGCCAGCAGCTTCCCAATTGGGAGCGGGAGCGCCTACAATGAGCAGTTCTTC
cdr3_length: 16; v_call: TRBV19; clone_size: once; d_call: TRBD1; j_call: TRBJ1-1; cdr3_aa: CASSSGGSPTNTEAFF; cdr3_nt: TGTGCCAGTAGTTCAGGGGGGTCCCCCACGAACACTGAAGCTTTCTTT
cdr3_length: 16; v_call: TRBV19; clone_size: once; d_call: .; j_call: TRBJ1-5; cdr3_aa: CASSIGGGPSNQPQHF; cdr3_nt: TGTGCCAGTAGTATAGGCGGAGGGCCGAGCAATCAGCCCCAGCATTTT
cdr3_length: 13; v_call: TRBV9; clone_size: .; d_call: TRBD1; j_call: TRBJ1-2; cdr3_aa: CASSDRGHYGYTF; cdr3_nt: TGTGCCAGCAGCGACAGGGGGCACTATGGCTACACCTTC
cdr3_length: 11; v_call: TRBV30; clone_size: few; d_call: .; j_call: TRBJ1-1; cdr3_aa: CAWTKLELAFF; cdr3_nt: TGTGCCTGGACCAAATTAGAGTTGGCTTTCTTT
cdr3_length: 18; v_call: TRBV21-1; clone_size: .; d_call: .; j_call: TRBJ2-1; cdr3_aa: CASSKWDDGGRSYNEQFF; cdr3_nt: TGTGCCAGCAGCAAGTGGGACGATGGCGGGAGGTCCTACAATGAGCAGTTCTTC
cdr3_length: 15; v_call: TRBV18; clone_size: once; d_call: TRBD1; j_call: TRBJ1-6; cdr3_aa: CASSLPDRVNSPLHF; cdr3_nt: TGTGCCAGCTCACTTCCCGACAGGGTTAATTCACCCCTCCACTTT
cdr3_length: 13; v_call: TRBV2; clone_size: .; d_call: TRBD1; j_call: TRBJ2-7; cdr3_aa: CASNDRAAYEQYF; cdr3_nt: TGTGCCAGCAACGACAGGGCTGCCTACGAGCAGTACTTC
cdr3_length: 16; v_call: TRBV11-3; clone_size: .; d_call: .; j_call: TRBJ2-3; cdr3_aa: CASSLYGGATGDTQYF; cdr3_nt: TGTGCCAGCAGCTTATATGGGGGGGCAACGGGAGATACGCAGTATTTT
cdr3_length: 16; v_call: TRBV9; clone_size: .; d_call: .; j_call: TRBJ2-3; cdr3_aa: CASSQTGGGIGDTQYF; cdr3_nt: TGTGCCAGCAGCCAAACGGGCGGCGGGATTGGAGATACGCAGTATTTT
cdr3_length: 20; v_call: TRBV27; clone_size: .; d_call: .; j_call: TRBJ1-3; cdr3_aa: CASSSVEGESGVSSGNTIYF; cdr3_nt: TGTGCCAGCAGTTCCGTTGAGGGGGAAAGTGGGGTCTCCTCTGGAAACACCATATATTTT
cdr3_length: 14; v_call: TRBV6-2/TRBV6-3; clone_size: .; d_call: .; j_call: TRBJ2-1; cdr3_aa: CASSYIGGPNEQFF; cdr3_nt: TGTGCCAGCAGTTACATTGGAGGGCCGAATGAGCAGTTCTTC
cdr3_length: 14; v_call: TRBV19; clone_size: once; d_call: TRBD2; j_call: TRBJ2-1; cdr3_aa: CASSLGEGRNEQFF; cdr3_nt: TGTGCCAGTAGTTTGGGGGAGGGCCGGAATGAGCAGTTCTTC
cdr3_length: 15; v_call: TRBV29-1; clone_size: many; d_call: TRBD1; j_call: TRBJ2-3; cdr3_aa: CSFCGTGRSTDTQYF; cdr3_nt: TGCAGCTTCTGCGGGACAGGGAGGAGCACAGATACGCAGTATTTT
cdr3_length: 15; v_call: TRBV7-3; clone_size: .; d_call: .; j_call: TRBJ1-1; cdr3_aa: CASSPGHQGNTEAFF; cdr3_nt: TGTGCCAGCAGCCCCGGACACCAAGGGAACACTGAAGCTTTCTTT
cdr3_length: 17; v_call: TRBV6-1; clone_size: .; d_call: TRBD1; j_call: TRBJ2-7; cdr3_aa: CASSGDRGGTSSYEQYF; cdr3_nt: TGTGCCAGCAGTGGTGACAGGGGCGGTACTAGCTCCTACGAGCAGTACTTC